The source of this T cell receptor (beta chain) is a study of T cell responses to AZD1222 COVID-19 vaccine. Sequencing used immunoSEQ multiplex PCR; TCRdb keeps in-frame clones, though not all of them. The profile shows 130,000 to 150,000 clones, 90% to 95% of them singletons. The study's findings and limits: No day 14 peak samples; only post-peak repertoires were characterized. Donors, mostly white British, included more females; clonal diversity was possibly underestimated. Nearly half of spike-specific TCRs reportedly target unmutated variant regions. Once two AZD1222 doses were given, Spike-specific TCR breadth and depth went up.

V was clipped by 6 bases and J by 7 bases; unmatched bases: 7. This CDR3 has 13 amino acids. Germline V gene data show CDR1 as SGHAT and CDR2 as FQDESV (reference sequence). In regard to this clone: Its specificity is not known.

This TCR came from an adult who had recovered from COVID-19. This material consisted of peripheral blood, taken after recovery from COVID-19. The chain has TRBV11-1 and TRBJ1-2; 8 bases fit TRBD1. The DNA for the CDR3 is TGTGCCAGCAGACCGGACAGGGCGGGTGGCTACACCTTC. Its protein is CASRPDRAGGYTF.